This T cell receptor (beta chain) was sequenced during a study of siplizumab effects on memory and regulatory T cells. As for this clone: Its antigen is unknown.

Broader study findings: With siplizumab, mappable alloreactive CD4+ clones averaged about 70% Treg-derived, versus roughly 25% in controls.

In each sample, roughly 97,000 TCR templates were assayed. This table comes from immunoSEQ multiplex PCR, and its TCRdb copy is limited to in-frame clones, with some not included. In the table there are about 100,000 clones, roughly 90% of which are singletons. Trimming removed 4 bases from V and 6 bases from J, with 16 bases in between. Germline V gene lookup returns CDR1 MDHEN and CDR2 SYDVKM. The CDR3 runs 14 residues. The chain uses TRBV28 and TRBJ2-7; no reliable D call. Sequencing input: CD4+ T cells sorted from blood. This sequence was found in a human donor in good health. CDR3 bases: TGTGCCAGCAGTTCGGATCTGACATGGGTCGAGCAGTACTTC. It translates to CASSSDLTWVEQYF.